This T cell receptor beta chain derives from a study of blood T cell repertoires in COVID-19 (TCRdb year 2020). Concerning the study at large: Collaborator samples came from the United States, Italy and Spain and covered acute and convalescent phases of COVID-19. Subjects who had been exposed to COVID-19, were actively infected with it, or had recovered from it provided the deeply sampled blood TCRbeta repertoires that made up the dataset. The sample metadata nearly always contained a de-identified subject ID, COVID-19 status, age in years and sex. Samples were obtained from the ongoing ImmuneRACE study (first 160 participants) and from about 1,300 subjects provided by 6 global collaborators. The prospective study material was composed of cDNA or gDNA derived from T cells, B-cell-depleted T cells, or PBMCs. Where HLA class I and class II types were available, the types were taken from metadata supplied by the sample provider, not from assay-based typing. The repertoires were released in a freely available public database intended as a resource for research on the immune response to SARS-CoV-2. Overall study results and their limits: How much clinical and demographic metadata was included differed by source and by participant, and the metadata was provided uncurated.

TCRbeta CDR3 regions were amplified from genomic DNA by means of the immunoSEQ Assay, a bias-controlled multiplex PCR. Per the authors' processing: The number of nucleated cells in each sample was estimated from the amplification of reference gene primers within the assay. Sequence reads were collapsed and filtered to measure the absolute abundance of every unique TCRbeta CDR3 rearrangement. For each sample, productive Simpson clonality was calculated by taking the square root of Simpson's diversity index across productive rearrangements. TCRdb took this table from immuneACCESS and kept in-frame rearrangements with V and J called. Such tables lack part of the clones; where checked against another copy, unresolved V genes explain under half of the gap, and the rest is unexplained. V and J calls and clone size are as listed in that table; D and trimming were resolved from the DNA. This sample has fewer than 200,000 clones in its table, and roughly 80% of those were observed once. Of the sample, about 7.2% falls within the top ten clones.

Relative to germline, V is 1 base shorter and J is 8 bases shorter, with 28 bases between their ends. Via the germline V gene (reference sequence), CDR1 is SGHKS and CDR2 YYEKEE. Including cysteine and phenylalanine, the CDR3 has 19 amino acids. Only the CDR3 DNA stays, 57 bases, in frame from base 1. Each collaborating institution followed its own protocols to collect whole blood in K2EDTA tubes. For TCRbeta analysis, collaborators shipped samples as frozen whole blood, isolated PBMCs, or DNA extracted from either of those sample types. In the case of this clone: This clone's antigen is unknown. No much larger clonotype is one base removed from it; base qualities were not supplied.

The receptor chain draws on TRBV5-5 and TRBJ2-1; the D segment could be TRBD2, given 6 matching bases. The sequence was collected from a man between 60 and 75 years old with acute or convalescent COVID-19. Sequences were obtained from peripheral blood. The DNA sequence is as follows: TGTGCCAGCAGCTTGTTGGTTTGGTCAGTCGCGAGACTAGGCGATGAGCAGTTCTTC. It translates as CASSLLVWSVARLGDEQFF.